This section outlines one TCR beta chain sequence together with its context. Sequencing was performed with immunoSEQ multiplex PCR; in TCRdb, only in-frame clones are kept and a portion is missing. The table lists some 200,000 clones, approximately 82% of them singletons. This specimen comes from a study of blood T cell repertoires in COVID-19. The germline V gene has CDR1 LNHNV and CDR2 YYDKDF (reference sequence). This CDR3 is built from 16 residues. V lost 0 bases to trimming and J lost 4 bases; unmatched junction nucleotides: 9. The rearrangement links TRBV15 to TRBJ2-7; 7 nucleotides align to TRBD2. Sequenced sample: peripheral blood. The receptor was derived from a woman aged 40 to 55 with acute or convalescent COVID-19. In DNA form, the CDR3 reads TGTGCCACCAGCAGAGATTTTAGGACTAGGTTTTACGAGCAGTACTTC. This codes for CATSRDFRTRFYEQYF.